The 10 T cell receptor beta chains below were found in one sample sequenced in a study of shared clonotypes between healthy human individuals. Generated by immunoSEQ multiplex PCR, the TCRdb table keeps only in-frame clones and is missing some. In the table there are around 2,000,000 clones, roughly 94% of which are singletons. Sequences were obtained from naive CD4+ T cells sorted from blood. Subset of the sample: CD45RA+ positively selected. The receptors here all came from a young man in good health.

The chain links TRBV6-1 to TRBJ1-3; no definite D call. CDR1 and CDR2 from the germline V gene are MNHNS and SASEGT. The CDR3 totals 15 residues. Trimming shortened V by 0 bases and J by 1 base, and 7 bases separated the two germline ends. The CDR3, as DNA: TGTGCCAGCAGTGAAGCGCGGCGGTCTGGAAACACCATATATTTT. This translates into CASSEARRSGNTIYF.

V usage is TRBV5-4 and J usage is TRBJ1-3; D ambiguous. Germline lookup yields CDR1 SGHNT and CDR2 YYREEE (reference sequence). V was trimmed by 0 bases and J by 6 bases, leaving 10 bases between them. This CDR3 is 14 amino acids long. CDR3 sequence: CASSLAGVENTIYF. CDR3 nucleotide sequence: TGTGCCAGCAGCTTGGCCGGCGTGGAAAACACCATATATTTT.

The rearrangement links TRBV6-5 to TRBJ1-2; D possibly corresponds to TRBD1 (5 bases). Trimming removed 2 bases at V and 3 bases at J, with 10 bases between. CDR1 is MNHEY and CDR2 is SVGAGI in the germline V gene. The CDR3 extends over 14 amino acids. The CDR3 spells CASSYGAPDYGYTF. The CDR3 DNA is TGTGCCAGCAGTTACGGGGCCCCGGACTATGGCTACACCTTC.

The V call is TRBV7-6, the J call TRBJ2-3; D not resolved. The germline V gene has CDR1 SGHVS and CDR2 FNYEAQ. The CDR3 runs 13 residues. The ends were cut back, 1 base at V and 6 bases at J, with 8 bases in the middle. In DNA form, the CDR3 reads TGTGCCAGCAGCTTAGTACAGTCGGATACGCAGTATTTT. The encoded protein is CASSLVQSDTQYF.

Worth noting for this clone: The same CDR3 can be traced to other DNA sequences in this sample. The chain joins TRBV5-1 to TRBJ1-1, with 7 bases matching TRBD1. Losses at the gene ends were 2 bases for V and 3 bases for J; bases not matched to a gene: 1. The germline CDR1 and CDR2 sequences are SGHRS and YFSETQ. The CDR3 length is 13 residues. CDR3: CASSFDRDTEAFF. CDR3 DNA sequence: TGCGCCAGCAGCTTTGACAGGGACACTGAAGCTTTCTTT.

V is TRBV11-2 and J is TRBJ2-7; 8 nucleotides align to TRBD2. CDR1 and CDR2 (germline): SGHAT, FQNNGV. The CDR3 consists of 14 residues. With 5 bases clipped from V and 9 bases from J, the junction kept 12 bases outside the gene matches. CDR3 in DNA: TGTGCCAGCAGCCTCCTAGCGGGTGGAAAGGGGCAGTACTTC. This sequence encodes CASSLLAGGKGQYF.

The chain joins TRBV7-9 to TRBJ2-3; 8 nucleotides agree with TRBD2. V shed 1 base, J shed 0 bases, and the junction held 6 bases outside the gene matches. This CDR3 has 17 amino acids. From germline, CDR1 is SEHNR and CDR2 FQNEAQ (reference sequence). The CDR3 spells CASSLGLAGLSTDTQYF. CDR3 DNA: TGTGCCAGCAGCTTAGGCCTAGCGGGCCTTAGCACAGATACGCAGTATTTT.

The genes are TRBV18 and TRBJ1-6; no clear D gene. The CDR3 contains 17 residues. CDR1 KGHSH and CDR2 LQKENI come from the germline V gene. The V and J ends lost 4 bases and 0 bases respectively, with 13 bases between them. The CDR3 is CASSLFGRSSYNSPLHF. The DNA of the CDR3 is TGTGCCAGCTCACTCTTTGGACGGAGCTCCTATAATTCACCCCTCCACTTT.

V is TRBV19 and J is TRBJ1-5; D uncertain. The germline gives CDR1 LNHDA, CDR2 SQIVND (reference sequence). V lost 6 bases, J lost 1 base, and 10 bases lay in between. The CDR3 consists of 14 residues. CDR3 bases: TGTGCCAGTAGAGAAGGAGGGAGCAATCAGCCCCAGCATTTT. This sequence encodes CASREGGSNQPQHF. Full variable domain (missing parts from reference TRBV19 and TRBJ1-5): DGGITQSPKYLFRKEGQNVTLSCEQNLNHDAMYWYRQDPGQGLRLIYYSQIVNDFQKGDIAEGYSVSREKKESFPLTVTSAQKNPTAFYLCASREGGSNQPQHFGDGTRLSIL.

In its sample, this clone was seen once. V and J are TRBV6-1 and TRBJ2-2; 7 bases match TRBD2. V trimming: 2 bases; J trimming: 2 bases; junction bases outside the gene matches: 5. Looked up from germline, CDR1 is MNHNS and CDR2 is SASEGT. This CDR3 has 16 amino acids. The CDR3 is CASSESPSGNTGELFF. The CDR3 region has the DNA TGTGCCAGCAGTGAATCCCCTAGCGGAAACACCGGGGAGCTGTTTTTT.